One TCR beta chain is described in this entry. The CDR3 extends over 14 amino acids. Losses at the gene ends were 3 bases for V and 7 bases for J; bases not matched to a gene: 5. Per the germline V gene, CDR1 is KGHSH and CDR2 is LQKENI. Original processing methods: Amplification from reference gene primers served as the basis for estimated nucleated cell counts. Clones were read by immunoSEQ multiplex PCR, and TCRdb kept only the in-frame ones, dropping some. V and J calls and clone size follow that table, whereas D and trimming were derived from the DNA. The sample shows tens of thousands of clones, 85% to 90% of them seen only once. The data originate from a study of blood T cell repertoires in COVID-19. Turning to the study itself: Specimens from acute and convalescent COVID-19 originated in the United States, Italy and Spain. T cells, B-cell-depleted T cells, or PBMCs supplied cDNA or gDNA.

V gene TRBV18 combines with J gene TRBJ1-5, with TRBD1 matching over 8 bases. Sequencing was done on a sample of peripheral blood. The sequence was obtained from a man between 70 and 80 years old with active COVID-19. As DNA, the CDR3 is TGTGCCAGCTCACCCCTACAGGGGGGGCAGCCCCAGCATTTT. Residues: CASSPLQGGQPQHF.